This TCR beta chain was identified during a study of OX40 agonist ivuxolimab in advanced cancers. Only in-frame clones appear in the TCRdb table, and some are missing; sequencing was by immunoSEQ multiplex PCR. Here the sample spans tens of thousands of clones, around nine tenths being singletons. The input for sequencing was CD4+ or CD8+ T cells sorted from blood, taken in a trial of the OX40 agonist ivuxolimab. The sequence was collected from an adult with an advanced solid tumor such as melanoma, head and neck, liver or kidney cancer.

The CDR3 sequence is CASSPSGEILYEQYF. The CDR3 DNA reads TGTGCCAGCAGCCCCAGCGGAGAAATTCTCTACGAGCAGTACTTC. The chain has TRBV7-8 and TRBJ2-7, with D maybe TRBD2 (5 bases). This CDR3 is 15 amino acids long. Trimming removed 5 bases from V and 3 bases from J, with 17 bases in between. Germline V gene data show CDR1 as SGHVS and CDR2 as FQNEAQ.